These 21 T cell receptor beta chains were all obtained from the same sample, sequenced in a study of OX40 agonist ivuxolimab in advanced cancers. The protocol was immunoSEQ multiplex PCR, while the TCRdb copy is restricted to in-frame clones and leaves out a portion. The profile shows about 68,000 clones, around 83% of them singletons. The sample in question was CD4+ or CD8+ T cells sorted from blood, obtained in a trial of the OX40 agonist ivuxolimab. The receptors here all came from an adult with an advanced solid tumor such as melanoma, head and neck, liver or kidney cancer.

The J gene is TRBJ2-7, the V gene TRBV9; 8 bases are a match to TRBD1. Germline trimming cut 0 bases from V and 2 bases from J; bases unmatched to any gene: 1. Germline assignment: CDR1 SGDLS and CDR2 YYNGEE. There are 14 residues in the CDR3. The CDR3 spells CASSVGTGPYEQYF. As DNA, the CDR3 is TGTGCCAGCAGCGTAGGGACAGGGCCCTACGAGCAGTACTTC.

This clone turned up a few times. DNA for the CDR3: TGTGCCAGTATCCAGGGACTAGCGGGGGACTACAATGAGCAGTTCTTC. It yields the protein CASIQGLAGDYNEQFF. The chain employs TRBV19 and TRBJ2-1; 14 positions match TRBD2. V trimming: 7 bases; J trimming: 3 bases; junction bases outside the gene matches: 5. Per the germline V gene, CDR1 is LNHDA and CDR2 is SQIVND (reference sequence). There are 16 residues in the CDR3.

The rearrangement links TRBV10-2 to TRBJ2-1; D might be TRBD1 or TRBD2, each matching 5 bases. Trimming pared 2 bases from V and 2 bases from J, leaving 10 bases between. CDR1 WSHSY and CDR2 SAAADI come from the germline V gene. The CDR3 runs 15 residues. The CDR3 coding sequence is TGCGCCAGCAGTGAGACGGGGCTAGCCTACAATGAGCAGTTCTTC. Encoded protein: CASSETGLAYNEQFF.

The V call is TRBV19, the J call TRBJ1-2; D is possibly TRBD1 (5 bases). Germline V gene lookup returns CDR1 LNHDA and CDR2 SQIVND (reference sequence). The CDR3 extends over 13 amino acids. Trimming took 7 bases from V and 4 from J, leaving 13 bases between them. CDR3 loop: CASTRGGLYGYTF. The CDR3 DNA is TGTGCCAGTACCCGCGGGGGTCTCTATGGCTACACCTTC.

The rearrangement links TRBV18 to TRBJ1-1; TRBD1 is a possible D gene (5 bases). CDR1 and CDR2 from the germline V gene are KGHSH and LQKENI. V shed 3 bases and J shed 3 bases, with 17 bases lying between them. This CDR3 region has 16 residues. The CDR3: CASSPPGPLRDTEAFF. The DNA for the CDR3 is TGTGCCAGCTCACCTCCGGGACCCCTTAGGGACACTGAAGCTTTCTTT.

The chain uses TRBV5-4 and TRBJ1-4; tentatively, D is TRBD1 (6 bases). V gave up 5 bases and J gave up 8 bases, with 22 bases separating them. CDR3 size: 16 residues. Germline loops: CDR1 SGHNT, CDR2 YYREEE (reference sequence). This CDR3 reads CASSFGLPGHGEKLFF. For the CDR3, the DNA is TGTGCCAGCAGTTTTGGCCTCCCGGGACATGGCGAAAAACTGTTTTTT.

This clone was observed a single time. Other DNA variants within this sample encode the same CDR3. V and J are TRBV5-1 and TRBJ2-2; TRBD1 agrees at 8 bases. This CDR3 spans 14 amino acids. Losses at the gene ends were 5 bases for V and 1 base for J; bases not matched to a gene: 1. From germline, CDR1 is SGHRS and CDR2 YFSETQ. The CDR3 reads CASRGQGNTGELFF. The CDR3, as DNA: TGCGCCAGCAGAGGACAGGGGAACACCGGGGAGCTGTTTTTT. Full variable domain (outside the CDR3, taken from reference TRBV5-1 and TRBJ2-2): KAGVTQTPRYLIKTRGQQVTLSCSPISGHRSVSWYQQTPGQGLQFLFEYFSETQRNKGNFPGRFSGRQFSNSRSEMNVSTLELGDSALYLCASRGQGNTGELFFGEGSRLTVL.

The chain employs TRBV29-1 and TRBJ1-1; D is ambiguous. The V gene's germline CDR1 is SQVTM and CDR2 ANQGSEA. This CDR3 is built from 11 residues. V lost 4 bases to trimming and J lost 11 bases, with 14 bases between them. For the CDR3, the DNA is TGCAGCGTTGTTTCTGCCGGGTGGGCTTTCTTT. Protein sequence: CSVVSAGWAFF.

V and J are TRBV18 and TRBJ2-1; 8 bases are a match to TRBD1. This CDR3 has 16 residues. Trimming removed 4 bases from V and 6 bases from J; junction bases left unmatched: 11. Germline values: CDR1 KGHSH, CDR2 LQKENI. CDR3 nucleotides: TGTGCCAGCTCACAGTACAGGGGGTCTTTGGGCAATGAGCAGTTCTTC. It codes for CASSQYRGSLGNEQFF.

This clone is deemed medium-sized (0.01 to 0.1%). The rearrangement links TRBV5-1 to TRBJ1-2, with D perhaps TRBD1 (6 bases). Germline values: CDR1 SGHRS, CDR2 YFSETQ. This CDR3 spans 14 amino acids. The V end was cut by 3 bases, the J end by 6 bases, with 15 bases between. The CDR3 DNA sequence: TGCGCCAGCAGCTCAGGGGACGGTATCGATGGCTACACCTTC. The encoded protein is CASSSGDGIDGYTF. The full variable domain, rest sourced from reference TRBV5-1 and TRBJ1-2, is KAGVTQTPRYLIKTRGQQVTLSCSPISGHRSVSWYQQTPGQGLQFLFEYFSETQRNKGNFPGRFSGRQFSNSRSEMNVSTLELGDSALYLCASSSGDGIDGYTFGSGTRLTVV.

There are a few counts of this clone. The chain uses TRBV9 and TRBJ1-6; possible D gene TRBD1, 6 bases. The length of the CDR3 is 15 residues. Trimming took 0 bases from V and 6 from J, leaving 10 bases between them. Germline V CDR1 and CDR2: SGDLS, YYNGEE. The CDR3 DNA follows: TGTGCCAGCAGCGTAGGAACAGGGAGTAATTCACCCCTCCACTTT. Encoded protein: CASSVGTGSNSPLHF.

The chain links TRBV5-1 to TRBJ2-7; possibly TRBD2 for D (6 bases). The CDR3 spans 13 residues. V was shortened by 9 bases and J by 0 bases, with 13 bases between the two germline ends. CDR1 is SGHRS and CDR2 is YFSETQ in the germline V gene. The CDR3 protein is CATSDGSSYEQYF. CDR3 bases: TGCGCCACCTCCGACGGGAGCTCCTACGAGCAGTACTTC. Full variable domain (rest looked up from reference TRBV5-1 and TRBJ2-7): KAGVTQTPRYLIKTRGQQVTLSCSPISGHRSVSWYQQTPGQGLQFLFEYFSETQRNKGNFPGRFSGRQFSNSRSEMNVSTLELGDSALYLCATSDGSSYEQYFGPGTRLTVT.

The rearrangement links TRBV2 to TRBJ1-6, with TRBD1 matching 8 bases. CDR1 SNHLY and CDR2 FYNNEI come from the germline V gene. V was clipped by 3 bases and J by 6 bases; unmatched bases: 4. The CDR3 has 15 amino acids. As DNA, the CDR3 is TGTGCCAGCAGTGATCAGACAGGGGTTAATTCACCCCTCCACTTT. It is translated as CASSDQTGVNSPLHF.

V gene TRBV7-9 combines with J gene TRBJ2-7; a weak D match, TRBD2 (6 bases). The CDR3 contains 12 residues. Trimming removed 0 bases at V and 11 bases at J, with 11 bases between. The germline V gene encodes CDR1 SEHNR and CDR2 FQNEAQ (reference sequence). The CDR3 DNA reads as TGTGCCAGCAGCTTAGCCGCGGGGCTGGAGTACTTC. Translation: CASSLAAGLEYF.

This clone appeared a few times. This sequence joins TRBV10-2 and TRBJ2-3, with D possibly being TRBD2 (6 bases). The CDR3 totals 15 residues. Germline V gives CDR1 WSHSY, CDR2 SAAADI. Trimming shortened V by 3 bases and J by 0 bases, and 10 bases separated the two germline ends. The CDR3 region has the DNA TGCGCCAGCAGTGACCTGGCGGGGAGCACAGATACGCAGTATTTT. Its translation: CASSDLAGSTDTQYF.

This chain joins TRBV7-8 and TRBJ2-5; possibly TRBD2 for D (7 bases). Germline CDR1 SGHVS, CDR2 FQNEAQ. V shed 5 bases and J shed 2 bases, with 15 bases lying between them. The CDR3 runs 15 residues. The CDR3 DNA sequence: TGTGCCAGCAGCCCCGCAGCGGGGACACAAGAGACCCAGTACTTC. Encoded protein: CASSPAAGTQETQYF. Together with reference TRBV7-8 and TRBJ2-5, the CDR3 gives the full variable domain: GAGVSQSPRYKVAKRGQDVALRCDPISGHVSLFWYQQALGQGPEFLTYFQNEAQLDKSGLPSDRFFAERPEGSVSTLKIQRTQQEDSAVYLCASSPAAGTQETQYFGPGTRLLVL.

V and J are TRBV20-1 and TRBJ2-7; D uncertain. V lost 3 bases and J 3 bases, leaving 3 bases between the germline ends. Looked up from germline, CDR1 is DFQATT and CDR2 is SNEGSKA (reference sequence). The CDR3 spans 10 residues. The CDR3 DNA follows: TGCAGTGCTAGGGGCTACGAGCAGTACTTC. Its translation: CSARGYEQYF.

This clone was observed once. This chain uses TRBV7-7 with TRBJ1-4; a weak D match, TRBD1 (5 bases). The CDR3 is 14 residues long. The V gene's germline CDR1 is SSHAT and CDR2 FNYEAQ (reference sequence). V lost 1 base and J 5 bases, leaving 8 bases between the germline ends. CDR3 in DNA: TGTGCCAGCAGCTTAGGGGGCGGAAATGAAAAACTGTTTTTT. Protein: CASSLGGGNEKLFF.

The chain joins TRBV2 to TRBJ2-3; TRBD2 aligns across 10 bases. Looked up from germline, CDR1 is SNHLY and CDR2 is FYNNEI. The CDR3 loop spans 16 amino acids. V was clipped by 4 bases and J by 2 bases; unmatched bases: 6. The CDR3 loop is CASSGSSGGATDTQYF. The CDR3 DNA sequence: TGTGCCAGCAGTGGTTCAAGCGGGGGGGCCACAGATACGCAGTATTTT.

The rearrangement uses TRBV27 and TRBJ1-2; D remains unclear. Per the germline V gene, CDR1 is MNHEY and CDR2 is SMNVEV (reference sequence). V lost 2 bases and J 4 bases, leaving 20 bases between the germline ends. CDR3 length: 17 amino acids. In DNA, the CDR3 is TGTGCCAGCAGTTTACGGCCCTCTACCCATTTAGTCTATGGCTACACCTTC. It is translated as CASSLRPSTHLVYGYTF.

Concerning this clone: A read error may produce the germline difference seen at one junction end. The rearrangement uses TRBV5-6 and TRBJ2-7; TRBD2 aligns across 7 bases. The CDR3 totals 13 residues. Looked up from germline, CDR1 is SGHDT and CDR2 is YYEEEE. The CDR3 spells CASSRWWEGRILF. The CDR3, as DNA: TGTGCCAGCAGCCGTTGGTGGGAGGGGAGAATTCTATTC.